This TCR beta chain comes out of a study of radiotherapy plus CTLA-4 blockade in lung cancer. TCRdb's table, derived via immunoSEQ multiplex PCR, lists solely in-frame clones and lacks some. The data hold around 26,000 clones, with about 73% observed a single time. Patients with chemo-refractory metastatic non-small-cell lung cancer received focal radiation plus CTLA-4 blockade with ipilimumab. Germline lookup yields CDR1 SGHAT and CDR2 FQDESV (reference sequence). V lost 5 bases, J lost 4 bases, and 10 bases stayed unmatched. This CDR3 contains 16 residues. This clone was detected only a few times. The TCR sequence derives from a human donor with non-small cell lung cancer who had stable disease on radiotherapy plus ipilimumab. The source was peripheral blood, collected from a patient treated with radiotherapy plus ipilimumab. The rearrangement uses TRBV11-1 and TRBJ2-3; 9 positions match TRBD1. CDR3 DNA sequence: TGTGCCAGCAGCCTATTGGGGACAGGGTACGCAGATACGCAGTATTTT. Protein product: CASSLLGTGYADTQYF. Complete variable domain (other parts from reference TRBV11-1 and TRBJ2-3): EAEVAQSPRYKITEKSQAVAFWCDPISGHATLYWYRQILGQGPELLVQFQDESVVDDSQLPKDRFSAERLKGVDSTLKIQPAELGDSAMYLCASSLLGTGYADTQYFGPGTRLTVL.